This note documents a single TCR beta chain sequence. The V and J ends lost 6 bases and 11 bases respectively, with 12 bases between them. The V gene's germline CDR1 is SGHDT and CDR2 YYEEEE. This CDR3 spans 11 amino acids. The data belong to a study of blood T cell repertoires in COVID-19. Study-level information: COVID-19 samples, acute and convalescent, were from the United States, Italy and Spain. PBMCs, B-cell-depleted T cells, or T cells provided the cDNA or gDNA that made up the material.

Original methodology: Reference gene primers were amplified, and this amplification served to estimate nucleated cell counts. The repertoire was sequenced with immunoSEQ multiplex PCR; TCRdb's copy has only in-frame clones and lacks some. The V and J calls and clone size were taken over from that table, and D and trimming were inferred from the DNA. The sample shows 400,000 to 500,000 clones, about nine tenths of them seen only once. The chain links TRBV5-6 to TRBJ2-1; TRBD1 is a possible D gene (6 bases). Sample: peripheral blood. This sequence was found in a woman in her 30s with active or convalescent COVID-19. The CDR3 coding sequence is TGTGCCAGCATTTCAGGGGTAAAGCAGTTCTTC. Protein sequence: CASISGVKQFF.